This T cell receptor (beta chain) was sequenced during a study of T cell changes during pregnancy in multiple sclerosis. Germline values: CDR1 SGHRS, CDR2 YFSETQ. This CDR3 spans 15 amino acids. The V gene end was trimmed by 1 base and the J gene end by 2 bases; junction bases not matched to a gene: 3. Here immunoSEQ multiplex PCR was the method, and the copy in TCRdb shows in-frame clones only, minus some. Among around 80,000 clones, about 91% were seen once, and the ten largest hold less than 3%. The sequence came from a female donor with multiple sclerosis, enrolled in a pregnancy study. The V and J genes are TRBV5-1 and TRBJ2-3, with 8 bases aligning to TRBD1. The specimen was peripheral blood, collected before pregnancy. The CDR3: CASSLTTGDTDTQYF. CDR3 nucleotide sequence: TGCGCCAGCAGCTTGACGACAGGGGACACAGATACGCAGTATTTT.